This TCR beta chain was captured by sequencing in a study of Ad26.COV2.S vaccination and SARS-CoV-2 variants. Documented treatment: about 20 received Ad26.COV2.S at low or high dose, single or two shots; 5 received placebo; per-sample allocation not given. Repertoires come from day 63 after the first vaccine or placebo injection. Trimming removed 5 bases from V and 5 bases from J; junction bases left unmatched: 8. The CDR3 consists of 14 residues. In germline, CDR1 is SEHNR, CDR2 FQNEAQ (reference sequence). Here immunoSEQ multiplex PCR was the method, and the copy in TCRdb shows in-frame clones only, minus some. The table records about 350,000 clones, roughly 85% of them present only once.

This sample comprised peripheral blood, obtained in a trial of Ad26.COV2.S vaccine versus placebo. The J gene is TRBJ2-7, the V gene TRBV7-9; 8 bases match TRBD1. The sequence was collected from a person between 18 and 59 years old who received the Ad26.COV2.S COVID-19 vaccine or a placebo. The CDR3 sequence: CASSPGQGSDEQYF. Written as DNA, the CDR3 is TGTGCCAGCAGCCCAGGACAGGGTAGTGACGAGCAGTACTTC.